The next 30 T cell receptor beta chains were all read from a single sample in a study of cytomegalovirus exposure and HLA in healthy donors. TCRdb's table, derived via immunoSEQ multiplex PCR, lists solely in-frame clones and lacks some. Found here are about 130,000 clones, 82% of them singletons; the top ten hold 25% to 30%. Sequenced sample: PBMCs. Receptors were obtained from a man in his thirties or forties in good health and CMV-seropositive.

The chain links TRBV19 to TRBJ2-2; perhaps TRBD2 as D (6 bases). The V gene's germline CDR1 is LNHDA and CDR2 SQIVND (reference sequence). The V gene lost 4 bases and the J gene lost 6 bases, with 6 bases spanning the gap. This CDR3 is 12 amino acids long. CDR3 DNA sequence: TGTGCCAGTAGTAGGGGGGCCGGGGAGCTGTTTTTT. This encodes CASSRGAGELFF.

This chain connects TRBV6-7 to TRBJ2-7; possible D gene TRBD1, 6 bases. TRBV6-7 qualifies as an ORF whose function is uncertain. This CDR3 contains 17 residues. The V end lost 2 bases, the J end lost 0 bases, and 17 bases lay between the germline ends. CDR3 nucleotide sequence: TGTGCCAGCAGTTACCCCATCGGGACACCTCTCTCCTACGAGCAGTACTTC. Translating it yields CASSYPIGTPLSYEQYF.

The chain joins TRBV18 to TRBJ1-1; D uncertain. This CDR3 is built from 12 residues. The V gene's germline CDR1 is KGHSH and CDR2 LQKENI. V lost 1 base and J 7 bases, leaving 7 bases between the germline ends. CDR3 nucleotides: TGTGCCAGCTCACCACAGCGGGGTGAAGCTTTCTTT. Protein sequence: CASSPQRGEAFF.

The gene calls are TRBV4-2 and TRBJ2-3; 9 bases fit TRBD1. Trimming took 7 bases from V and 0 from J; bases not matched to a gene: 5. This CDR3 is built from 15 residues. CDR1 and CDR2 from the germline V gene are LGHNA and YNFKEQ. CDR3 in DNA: TGTGCCAGCAAACGACAGGGGGGAAGCACAGATACGCAGTATTTT. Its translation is CASKRQGGSTDTQYF.

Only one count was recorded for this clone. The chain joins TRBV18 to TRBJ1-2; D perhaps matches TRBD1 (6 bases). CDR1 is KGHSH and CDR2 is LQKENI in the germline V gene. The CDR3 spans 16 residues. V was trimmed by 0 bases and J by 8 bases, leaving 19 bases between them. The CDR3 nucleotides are TGTGCCAGCTCACCACCCGGCACAGGGCCCAGGGGAGGCTACACCTTC. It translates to CASSPPGTGPRGGYTF.

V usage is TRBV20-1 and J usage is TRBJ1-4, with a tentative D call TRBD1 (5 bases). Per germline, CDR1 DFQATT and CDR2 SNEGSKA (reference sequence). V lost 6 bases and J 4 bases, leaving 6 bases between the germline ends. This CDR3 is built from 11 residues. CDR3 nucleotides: TGCAGTGCGGGACTTAATGAAAAACTGTTTTTT. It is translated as CSAGLNEKLFF.

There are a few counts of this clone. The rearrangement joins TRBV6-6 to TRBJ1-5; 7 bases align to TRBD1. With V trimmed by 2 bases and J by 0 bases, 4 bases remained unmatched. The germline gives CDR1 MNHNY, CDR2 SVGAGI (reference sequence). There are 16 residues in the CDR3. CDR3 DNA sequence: TGTGCCAGCAGTTACCAGGGGGAAACTAGCAATCAGCCCCAGCATTTT. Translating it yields CASSYQGETSNQPQHF.

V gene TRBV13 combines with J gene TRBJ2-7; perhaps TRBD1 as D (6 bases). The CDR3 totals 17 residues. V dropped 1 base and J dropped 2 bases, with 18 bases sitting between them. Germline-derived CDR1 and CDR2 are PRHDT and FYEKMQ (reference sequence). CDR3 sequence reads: CASSLEGGADSPYEQYF. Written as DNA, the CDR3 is TGTGCCAGCAGCTTAGAGGGTGGGGCGGACAGCCCCTACGAGCAGTACTTC.

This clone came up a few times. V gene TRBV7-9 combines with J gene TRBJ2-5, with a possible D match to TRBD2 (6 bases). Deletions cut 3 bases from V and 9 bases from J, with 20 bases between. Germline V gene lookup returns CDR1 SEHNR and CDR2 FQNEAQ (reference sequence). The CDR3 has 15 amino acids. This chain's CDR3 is CASSLDRTSPGAQYF. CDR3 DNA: TGTGCCAGCAGCTTGGATCGAACTAGCCCGGGAGCCCAGTACTTC.

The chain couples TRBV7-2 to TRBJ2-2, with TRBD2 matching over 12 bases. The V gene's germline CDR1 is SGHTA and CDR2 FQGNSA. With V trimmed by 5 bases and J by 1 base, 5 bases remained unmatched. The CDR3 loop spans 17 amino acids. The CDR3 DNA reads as TGTGCCAGCAGCCTGCGGACTAGCGGGGTGAACACCGGGGAGCTGTTTTTT. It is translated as CASSLRTSGVNTGELFF. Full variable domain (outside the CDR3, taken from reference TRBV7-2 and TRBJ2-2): GAGVSQSPSNKVTEKGKDVELRCDPISGHTALYWYRQSLGQGLEFLIYFQGNSAPDKSGLPSDRFSAERTGGSVSTLTIQRTQQEDSAVYLCASSLRTSGVNTGELFFGEGSRLTVL.

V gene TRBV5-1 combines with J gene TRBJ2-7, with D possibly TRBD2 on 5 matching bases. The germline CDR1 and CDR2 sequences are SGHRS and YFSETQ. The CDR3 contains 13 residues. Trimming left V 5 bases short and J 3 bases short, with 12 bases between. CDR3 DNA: TGCGCCAGCAGAAAGGAGGATCTCTACGAGCAGTACTTC. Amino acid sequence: CASRKEDLYEQYF.

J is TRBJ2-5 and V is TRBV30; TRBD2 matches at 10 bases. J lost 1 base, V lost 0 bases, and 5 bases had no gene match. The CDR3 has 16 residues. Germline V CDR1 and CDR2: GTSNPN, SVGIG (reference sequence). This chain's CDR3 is CAWSVSLAGPQETQYF. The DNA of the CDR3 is TGTGCCTGGAGTGTATCACTAGCGGGGCCCCAAGAGACCCAGTACTTC.

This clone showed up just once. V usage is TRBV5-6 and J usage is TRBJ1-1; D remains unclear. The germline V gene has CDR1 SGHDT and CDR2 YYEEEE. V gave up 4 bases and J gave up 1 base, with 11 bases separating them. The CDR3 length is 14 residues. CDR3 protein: CASSRRAGNTEAFF. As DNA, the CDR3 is TGTGCCAGCAGCCGGAGGGCAGGGAACACTGAAGCTTTCTTT.

CDR3 in DNA: TGTGCCAGCAGCTTAGATAACGCAGGGGGCTTTAATGAAAAACTGTTTTTT. Translated, it gives CASSLDNAGGFNEKLFF. V gene TRBV11-2 combines with J gene TRBJ1-4; 8 positions agree with TRBD1. CDR3 length: 17 amino acids. V was pared by 0 bases and J by 4 bases, with 7 bases of the junction left unmatched. Germline CDR1 is SGHAT and CDR2 is FQNNGV.

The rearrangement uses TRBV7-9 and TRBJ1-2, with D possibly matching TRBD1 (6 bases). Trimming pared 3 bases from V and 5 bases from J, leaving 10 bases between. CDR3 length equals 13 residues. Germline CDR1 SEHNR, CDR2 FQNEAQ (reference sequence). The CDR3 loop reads CASSFAGAYGYTF. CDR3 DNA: TGTGCCAGCAGCTTCGCAGGGGCTTATGGCTACACCTTC.

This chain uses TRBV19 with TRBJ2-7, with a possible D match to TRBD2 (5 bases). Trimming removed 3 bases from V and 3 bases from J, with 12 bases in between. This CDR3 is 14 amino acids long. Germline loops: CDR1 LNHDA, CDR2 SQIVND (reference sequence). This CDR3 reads CASSIGELYYEQYF. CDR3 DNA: TGTGCCAGTAGTATCGGGGAGCTATACTACGAGCAGTACTTC. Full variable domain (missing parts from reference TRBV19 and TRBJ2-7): DGGITQSPKYLFRKEGQNVTLSCEQNLNHDAMYWYRQDPGQGLRLIYYSQIVNDFQKGDIAEGYSVSREKKESFPLTVTSAQKNPTAFYLCASSIGELYYEQYFGPGTRLTVT.

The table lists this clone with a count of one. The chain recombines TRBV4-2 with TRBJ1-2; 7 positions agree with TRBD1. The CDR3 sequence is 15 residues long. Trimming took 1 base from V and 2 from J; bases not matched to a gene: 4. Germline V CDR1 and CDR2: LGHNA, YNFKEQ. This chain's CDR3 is CASSQVGTVNYGYTF. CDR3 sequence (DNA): TGTGCCAGCAGCCAAGTCGGGACAGTGAACTATGGCTACACCTTC.

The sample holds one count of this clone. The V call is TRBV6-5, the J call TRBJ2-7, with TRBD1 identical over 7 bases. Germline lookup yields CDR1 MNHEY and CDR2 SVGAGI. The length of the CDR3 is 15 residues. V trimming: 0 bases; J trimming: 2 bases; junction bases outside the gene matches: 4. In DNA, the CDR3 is TGTGCCAGCAGTTACTCGGGACAGCTCGCCTACGAGCAGTACTTC. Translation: CASSYSGQLAYEQYF.

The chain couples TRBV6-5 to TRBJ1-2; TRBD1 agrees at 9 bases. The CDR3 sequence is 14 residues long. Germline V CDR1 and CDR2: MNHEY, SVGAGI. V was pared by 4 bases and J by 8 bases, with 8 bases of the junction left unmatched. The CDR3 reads CASSSPDRGEGYTF. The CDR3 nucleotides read TGTGCCAGCAGTTCCCCAGACAGGGGGGAGGGCTACACCTTC.

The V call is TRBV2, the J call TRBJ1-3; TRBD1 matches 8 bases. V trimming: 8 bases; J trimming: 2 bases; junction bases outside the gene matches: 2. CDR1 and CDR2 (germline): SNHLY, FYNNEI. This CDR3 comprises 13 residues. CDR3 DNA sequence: TGTGCCAGCGGGGACAGGCCTGGAAACACCATATATTTT. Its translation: CASGDRPGNTIYF.

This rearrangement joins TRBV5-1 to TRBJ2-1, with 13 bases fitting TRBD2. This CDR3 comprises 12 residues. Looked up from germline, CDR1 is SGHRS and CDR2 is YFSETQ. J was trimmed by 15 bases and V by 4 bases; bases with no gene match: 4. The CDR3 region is CASSPGLAGRFF. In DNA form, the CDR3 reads TGCGCCAGCAGCCCGGGACTAGCGGGGCGGTTCTTC.

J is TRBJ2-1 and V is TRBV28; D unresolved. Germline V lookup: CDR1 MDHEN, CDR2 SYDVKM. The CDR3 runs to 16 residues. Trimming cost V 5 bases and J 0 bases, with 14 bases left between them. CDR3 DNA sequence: TGTGCCAGCAGTCTCCCGGGTATGGGCTCCTACAATGAGCAGTTCTTC. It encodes CASSLPGMGSYNEQFF. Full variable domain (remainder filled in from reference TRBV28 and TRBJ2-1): DVKVTQSSRYLVKRTGEKVFLECVQDMDHENMFWYRQDPGLGLRLIYFSYDVKMKEKGDIPEGYSVSREKKERFSLILESASTNQTSMYLCASSLPGMGSYNEQFFGPGTRLTVL.

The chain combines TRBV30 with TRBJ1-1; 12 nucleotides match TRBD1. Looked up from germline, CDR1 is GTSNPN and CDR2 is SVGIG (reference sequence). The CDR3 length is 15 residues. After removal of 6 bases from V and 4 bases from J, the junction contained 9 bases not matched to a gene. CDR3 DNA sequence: TGTGCCTGCCTCCGGGACAGGGGGCGCGGCACTGAAGCTTTCTTT. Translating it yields CACLRDRGRGTEAFF.

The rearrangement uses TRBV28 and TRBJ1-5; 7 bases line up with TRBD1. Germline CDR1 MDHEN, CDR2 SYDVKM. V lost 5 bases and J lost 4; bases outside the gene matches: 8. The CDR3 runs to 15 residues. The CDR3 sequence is CASSSRQGVNQPQHF. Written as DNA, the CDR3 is TGTGCCAGCAGTAGCCGACAGGGTGTAAATCAGCCCCAGCATTTT.

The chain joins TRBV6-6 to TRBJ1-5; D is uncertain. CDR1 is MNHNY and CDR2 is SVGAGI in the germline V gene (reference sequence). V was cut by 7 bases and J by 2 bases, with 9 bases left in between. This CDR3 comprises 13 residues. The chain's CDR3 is CASTRVGNQPQHF. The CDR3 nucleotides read TGTGCCAGCACCCGGGTGGGCAATCAGCCCCAGCATTTT.

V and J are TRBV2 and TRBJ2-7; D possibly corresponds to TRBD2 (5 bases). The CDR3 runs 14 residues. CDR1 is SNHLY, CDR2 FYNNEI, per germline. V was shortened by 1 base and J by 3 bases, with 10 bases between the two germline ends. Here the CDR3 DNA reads TGTGCCAGCAGTGAAGAACGGGAAATCTACGAGCAGTACTTC. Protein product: CASSEEREIYEQYF. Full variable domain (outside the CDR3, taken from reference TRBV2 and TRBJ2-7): EPEVTQTPSHQVTQMGQEVILRCVPISNHLYFYWYRQILGQKVEFLVSFYNNEISEKSEIFDDQFSVERPDGSNFTLKIRSTKLEDSAMYFCASSEEREIYEQYFGPGTRLTVT.

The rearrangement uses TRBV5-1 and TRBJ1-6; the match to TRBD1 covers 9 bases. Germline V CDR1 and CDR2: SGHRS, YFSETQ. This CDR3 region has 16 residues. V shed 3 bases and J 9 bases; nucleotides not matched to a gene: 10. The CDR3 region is CASSSLLSGQGSPLHF. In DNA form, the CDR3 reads TGCGCCAGCAGCTCCTTATTATCGGGACAGGGTTCACCCCTCCACTTT.

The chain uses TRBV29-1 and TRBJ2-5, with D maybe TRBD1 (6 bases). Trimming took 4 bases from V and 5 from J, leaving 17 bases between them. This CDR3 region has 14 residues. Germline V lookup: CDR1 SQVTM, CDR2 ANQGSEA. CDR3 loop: CSVALPGQWETQYF. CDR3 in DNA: TGCAGCGTTGCATTGCCGGGACAATGGGAGACCCAGTACTTC.

CDR3 nucleotides: TGTGCCAGCAGCTTAACGGGGAGCAATGAGCAGTTCTTC. Amino acids: CASSLTGSNEQFF. This chain joins TRBV7-3 and TRBJ2-1; tentative D call: TRBD2 (5 bases). Germline CDR1 reads SGHTA; CDR2 reads FQGTGA. V lost 0 bases and J lost 6, with 6 bases in between. This CDR3 spans 13 amino acids.

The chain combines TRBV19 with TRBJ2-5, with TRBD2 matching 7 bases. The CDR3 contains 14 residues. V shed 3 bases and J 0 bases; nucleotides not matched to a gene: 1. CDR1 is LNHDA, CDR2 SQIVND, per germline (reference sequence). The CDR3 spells CASSMGGNQETQYF. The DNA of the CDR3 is TGTGCCAGTAGTATGGGAGGGAACCAAGAGACCCAGTACTTC.